Listed below are T cell receptor beta chains from one sample, sequenced in a study of T cell responses to AZD1222 COVID-19 vaccine. Sequencing used immunoSEQ multiplex PCR; TCRdb keeps in-frame clones, though not all of them. Here the sample spans 170,000 or so clones, about 85% being singletons. The sequencing used peripheral blood, collected on day 0 of AZD1222 vaccination. These receptors were collected from an adult in good health. Each CDR3 is given with its conserved first and last residue. A D gene is named only where the DNA matches it firmly. Clone size is shown for a subset of rows, as once, few, many or a class of expanded clone.

D: NA; size: once; V: TRBV4-2; J: TRBJ2-7; CDR3: CASSQAGAGGYEQYF; DNA: TGTGCCAGCAGCCAAGCGGGGGCCGGAGGTTACGAGCAGTACTTC
D: NA; size: NA; V: TRBV12-5; J: TRBJ2-7; CDR3: CASGLVDAWGPGGRQDF; DNA: TGTGCTAGTGGTTTGGTAGACGCTTGGGGCCCCGGGGGACGGCAGGACTTC
D: TRBD2; size: NA; V: TRBV9; J: TRBJ2-3; CDR3: CASSVASGSLYVRRPDTQYF; DNA: TGTGCCAGCAGCGTAGCTAGCGGGAGTCTGTATGTTAGGAGGCCAGATACGCAGTATTTT
D: TRBD1; size: once; V: TRBV28; J: TRBJ2-6; CDR3: CASGTGASGGANVLTF; DNA: TGTGCCAGCGGGACAGGTGCCTCGGGGGGGGCCAACGTCCTGACTTTC
D: TRBD2; size: once; V: TRBV2; J: TRBJ2-1; CDR3: CASSEGGRAGNEQFF; DNA: TGTGCCAGCAGTGAAGGCGGGAGGGCGGGGAATGAGCAGTTCTTC
D: TRBD1; size: NA; V: TRBV6-6; J: TRBJ1-1; CDR3: CASSSTGGAFF; DNA: TGTGCCAGCAGTTCGACAGGGGGAGCTTTCTTT
D: TRBD2; size: NA; V: TRBV7-2; J: TRBJ2-1; CDR3: CASSRQVVAGGSEQFF; DNA: TGTGCCAGCAGCCGCCAGGTTGTAGCGGGAGGTAGTGAGCAGTTCTTC
D: NA; size: NA; V: TRBV6-5; J: TRBJ2-1; CDR3: CASSYSVSNSYNEQFF; DNA: TGTGCCAGCAGTTACTCTGTTTCCAACTCCTACAATGAGCAGTTCTTC
D: NA; size: NA; V: TRBV28; J: TRBJ2-3; CDR3: CASRLADYTQYF; DNA: TGTGCCAGCAGACTGGCCGATTATACGCAGTATTTT
D: NA; size: NA; V: TRBV21-1; J: TRBJ2-7; CDR3: CASTLIHGPPDTYEQYF; DNA: TGTGCCAGCACACTTATTCACGGGCCTCCGGACACCTACGAGCAGTACTTC
D: NA; size: NA; V: TRBV3-1/TRBV3-2; J: TRBJ2-5; CDR3: CASSGQLGTQYF; DNA: TGTGCCAGCAGCGGTCAATTGGGGACCCAGTACTTC
D: TRBD2; size: once; V: TRBV2; J: TRBJ2-3; CDR3: CASSHTSGRVQYTDTQYF; DNA: TGTGCCAGCAGTCATACTAGCGGGAGGGTCCAGTACACAGATACGCAGTATTTT
D: NA; size: NA; V: TRBV5-5; J: TRBJ2-3; CDR3: CASTAPGSGDTQYF; DNA: TGTGCCAGCACGGCCCCCGGGAGCGGAGATACGCAGTATTTT
D: NA; size: NA; V: TRBV15; J: TRBJ2-7; CDR3: CATSSDGLSYEQYF; DNA: TGTGCCACCAGCAGTGATGGACTCTCCTACGAGCAGTACTTC
D: TRBD2; size: NA; V: TRBV4-1; J: TRBJ2-1; CDR3: CASSQEGLAGVQFF; DNA: TGCGCCAGCAGCCAAGAGGGACTAGCGGGAGTGCAGTTCTTC
D: TRBD2; size: NA; V: TRBV3-1/TRBV3-2; J: TRBJ2-7; CDR3: CASSPHPGTSGTLSYEQYF; DNA: TGTGCCAGCAGCCCGCACCCCGGGACTAGCGGGACACTTTCCTACGAGCAGTACTTC
D: NA; size: once; V: TRBV5-6; J: TRBJ1-1; CDR3: CASSPWVGVIGTEAFF; DNA: TGTGCCAGCAGCCCCTGGGTTGGCGTTATAGGCACTGAAGCTTTCTTT
D: NA; size: NA; V: TRBV2; J: TRBJ2-3; CDR3: CASSEYRSGDTQYF; DNA: TGTGCCAGCAGTGAATATAGGAGTGGGGATACGCAGTATTTT
D: TRBD2; size: NA; V: TRBV5-5; J: TRBJ2-5; CDR3: CASSSLASGGTETQYF; DNA: TGTGCCAGCAGCTCACTGGCTAGCGGGGGGACGGAGACCCAGTACTTC
D: NA; size: NA; V: TRBV3-1/TRBV3-2; J: TRBJ2-3; CDR3: CASSQRPGLSGPADTQYF; DNA: TGTGCCAGCAGCCAACGCCCGGGACTCTCTGGCCCCGCAGATACGCAGTATTTT
D: TRBD1; size: NA; V: TRBV2; J: TRBJ1-2; CDR3: CATDREVNYGYTF; DNA: TGTGCCACCGACAGGGAAGTAAACTATGGCTACACCTTC
D: TRBD1; size: few; V: TRBV6-6; J: TRBJ2-2; CDR3: CASSETGPTGELFF; DNA: TGTGCCAGCTCCGAGACAGGGCCCACCGGGGAGCTGTTTTTT
D: NA; size: once; V: TRBV2; J: TRBJ1-2; CDR3: CASSEIVRGKNYGYTF; DNA: TGTGCCAGCAGTGAAATTGTTCGGGGCAAGAACTATGGCTACACCTTC
D: TRBD1; size: NA; V: TRBV2; J: TRBJ2-7; CDR3: CASTMARDRGYEQYF; DNA: TGTGCCAGCACAATGGCCCGGGACAGGGGCTACGAGCAGTACTTC
D: TRBD1; size: NA; V: TRBV9; J: TRBJ1-4; CDR3: CASSVTGEKLFF; DNA: TGTGCCAGCAGCGTGACAGGGGAAAAACTGTTTTTT
D: NA; size: NA; V: TRBV18; J: TRBJ1-2; CDR3: CASVGPGPNYGYTF; DNA: TGTGCCAGCGTAGGACCGGGGCCAAACTATGGCTACACCTTC
D: TRBD2; size: NA; V: TRBV5-1; J: TRBJ2-7; CDR3: CASSSLAGGHEQYF; DNA: TGCGCCAGCAGCTCACTAGCGGGAGGTCACGAGCAGTACTTC
D: NA; size: NA; V: TRBV19; J: TRBJ2-2; CDR3: CASTYPPGLPAGELFF; DNA: TGTGCCAGTACCTACCCCCCGGGACTCCCGGCCGGGGAGCTGTTTTTT
D: TRBD1; size: few; V: TRBV11-2; J: TRBJ2-2; CDR3: CASSFGQGTNTGELFF; DNA: TGTGCCAGCAGCTTCGGACAGGGGACGAACACCGGGGAGCTGTTTTTT
D: NA; size: NA; V: TRBV6-5; J: TRBJ1-2; CDR3: CASTRDRLHGYTF; DNA: TGTGCCAGCACGAGGGATCGCCTCCATGGCTACACCTTC
D: NA; size: NA; V: TRBV6-5; J: TRBJ1-6; CDR3: CASSRTVNNSPLHF; DNA: TGTGCCAGCAGCCGGACGGTCAATAATTCACCCCTCCACTTT
D: NA; size: NA; V: TRBV9; J: TRBJ2-1; CDR3: CASSVSSGRYNEQFF; DNA: TGTGCCAGCAGCGTTTCCAGCGGTAGGTACAATGAGCAGTTCTTC
D: NA; size: NA; V: TRBV5-1; J: TRBJ2-1; CDR3: CASSFPGLTEQFF; DNA: TGCGCCAGCAGCTTTCCAGGGTTGACTGAGCAGTTCTTC
D: NA; size: once; V: TRBV13; J: TRBJ2-7; CDR3: CASRSVLTRDEQYF; DNA: TGTGCCAGCAGATCGGTATTAACGCGGGACGAGCAGTACTTC
D: TRBD2; size: NA; V: TRBV2; J: TRBJ2-5; CDR3: CASLIGGGLAGQETQYF; DNA: TGTGCCAGCCTAATAGGGGGGGGACTAGCGGGACAAGAGACCCAGTACTTC
D: NA; size: NA; V: TRBV27; J: TRBJ1-1; CDR3: CASSLFGATTEAFF; DNA: TGTGCCAGCAGTTTATTCGGGGCTACCACTGAAGCTTTCTTT
D: TRBD1; size: NA; V: TRBV7-3; J: TRBJ1-2; CDR3: CASSPGQGNSYGYTF; DNA: TGTGCCAGCAGCCCAGGACAGGGGAATTCGTATGGCTACACCTTC
D: NA; size: NA; V: TRBV6-5; J: TRBJ2-2; CDR3: CASRWTENTGELFF; DNA: TGTGCCAGCAGATGGACGGAGAACACCGGGGAGCTGTTTTTT